The next 14 T cell receptor beta chains were all read from a single sample in a study of vaccination and CD4 T cells after COVID-19. Treatment specified: approximately nine-day PBMC culture with coronavirus spike peptide pools or control peptides (ViraFEST assay). Cultured CD4+ T-cell DNA underwent Oncomine TCR Beta short-read sequencing. Using its own MiXCR run on the PCR reads, TCRdb lists one record per CDR3 protein. The repertoire consists of more than 15,000 distinct CDR3 sequences, with less than 65% occurring once and the leading ten covering roughly 32%. What these receptors recognize is not known. Sequenced material: cultured CD4+ T cells from blood, taken after SARS-CoV-2 vaccination. The receptor source for this set is a human donor with COVID-19.

The chain joins TRBV11-2 to TRBJ1-6; perhaps TRBD1 as D (5 bases). The V and J ends lost 0 bases and 10 bases respectively, with 16 bases between them. The CDR3 is made up of 16 amino acids. The germline gives CDR1 SGHAT, CDR2 FQNNGV. CDR3 sequence: CASSLEGTSVGSPLHF. The CDR3 bases are TGTGCCAGCAGCTTAGAAGGGACGTCGGTAGGCTCACCCCTCCACTTT.

This clonotype appeared a few times. This rearrangement joins TRBV6-4 to TRBJ2-3; weak D call: TRBD2 (6 bases). The CDR3 contains 14 residues. Germline V gives CDR1 MRHNA, CDR2 SNTAGT. With 5 bases removed from V and 2 bases from J, the gap between germline ends came to 11 bases. CDR3 protein: CASSFGGNTDTQYF. In nucleotides, the CDR3 is TGTGCCAGCAGTTTCGGGGGAAACACAGATACGCAGTATTTT.

The rearrangement joins TRBV6-5 to TRBJ2-3; 9 positions match TRBD2. There are 18 residues in the CDR3. Germline CDR1 MNHEY, CDR2 SVGAGI. V was clipped by 2 bases and J by 4 bases; unmatched bases: 13. The CDR3 DNA reads TGTGCCAGCAGTTACGGTCGGATCAGCGGGGGGTCTGCAGATACGCAGTATTTT. The encoded protein is CASSYGRISGGSADTQYF.

The chain employs TRBV6-2 or TRBV6-3 and TRBJ1-1, with D perhaps matching TRBD1 (5 bases). V was trimmed by 2 bases and J by 3 bases, leaving 13 bases between them. The CDR3 sequence is 15 residues long. CDR1 and CDR2 (germline): MNHEY, SVGEGT. The CDR3 spells CASSYLLGGDTEAFF. The CDR3 DNA sequence: TGTGCCAGCAGTTACCTTTTGGGAGGGGACACTGAAGCTTTCTTT.

This sequence joins TRBV12-3 or TRBV12-4 and TRBJ1-2; no clear D gene. Trimming took 2 bases from V and 4 from J, leaving 14 bases between them. CDR3 length: 15 residues. The CDR3 loop reads CASSLNRRLSYGYTF. In DNA, the CDR3 is TGTGCCAGCAGTTTAAATCGGCGCCTTAGCTATGGCTACACCTTC.

This chain uses TRBV7-9 with TRBJ1-2, with D hard to call. CDR1 is SEHNR and CDR2 is FQNEAQ in the germline V gene (reference sequence). V lost 6 bases, J lost 0 bases, and 14 bases lay in between. The CDR3 loop spans 15 amino acids. In nucleotides, the CDR3 is TGTGCCAGCAGGGCGAACCGCCTCGCTAACTATGGCTACACCTTC. This translates into CASRANRLANYGYTF.

This clonotype turned up a few times. This chain links TRBV6-1 with TRBJ2-7, with 8 bases that match TRBD2. Germline loops: CDR1 MNHNS, CDR2 SASEGT. There are 14 residues in the CDR3. V was clipped by 2 bases and J by 3 bases; unmatched bases: 3. CDR3: CASSESGGYYEQYF. CDR3 DNA sequence: TGTGCCAGCAGTGAATCGGGAGGGTACTACGAGCAGTACTTC.

The chain has TRBV19 and TRBJ1-2; unclear D gene. The CDR3 extends over 16 amino acids. Germline V lookup: CDR1 LNHDA, CDR2 SQIVND (reference sequence). The ends were cut back, 5 bases at V and 0 bases at J, with 16 bases in the middle. The CDR3 nucleotides are TGTGCCAGTAGTCCCTGGCAGCGAACTACTAACTATGGCTACACCTTC. It encodes CASSPWQRTTNYGYTF.

The rearrangement joins TRBV11-3 to TRBJ1-1; no clear D gene. The V and J ends lost 1 base and 1 base respectively, with 7 bases between them. The germline V gene has CDR1 SGHNT and CDR2 YENEEA. CDR3 size: 14 residues. CDR3 DNA sequence: TGTGCCAGCAGCTTAGGGCAGAAGAACACTGAAGCTTTCTTT. As protein: CASSLGQKNTEAFF.

In its sample, this clonotype was seen once. The V call is TRBV19, the J call TRBJ1-5, with D possibly being TRBD1 (6 bases). CDR3 size: 17 residues. V lost 5 bases to trimming and J lost 3 bases, with 20 bases between them. The V gene's germline CDR1 is LNHDA and CDR2 SQIVND (reference sequence). CDR3 in DNA: TGTGCCAGTAGTGCTAAGCAGGGGAGAGGGGACAATCAGCCCCAGCATTTT. It translates to CASSAKQGRGDNQPQHF.

This rearrangement joins TRBV6-2 or TRBV6-3 to TRBJ2-1, with D uncertain. V lost 8 bases and J 2 bases, leaving 19 bases between the germline ends. This CDR3 spans 16 amino acids. Germline values: CDR1 MNHEY, CDR2 SVGEGT. The CDR3 region has the DNA TGTGCCAGCCAGTCCCCCACTATAGGCCCCTACAATGAGCAGTTCTTC. Translation gives CASQSPTIGPYNEQFF.

This clonotype was found a few times. The chain uses TRBV10-1 and TRBJ1-1, with D unclear. This CDR3 contains 16 residues. Germline V gene data show CDR1 as WNHNN and CDR2 as SYGVQD (reference sequence). V was shortened by 3 bases and J by 1 base, with 15 bases between the two germline ends. This chain's CDR3 is CASSDNFRTGNTEAFF. In DNA form, the CDR3 reads TGCGCCAGCAGTGATAATTTTCGGACGGGGAACACTGAAGCTTTCTTT.

This chain uses TRBV20-1 with TRBJ1-5; D unclear. Trimming took off 1 base at V and 4 bases at J, with 14 bases between the two ends. Germline CDR1 and CDR2: DFQATT and SNEGSKA (reference sequence). This CDR3 spans 15 amino acids. The CDR3 is CSARVGSVRNQPQHF. CDR3 coding DNA: TGCAGTGCTAGAGTGGGTTCAGTAAGAAATCAGCCCCAGCATTTT.

This rearrangement joins TRBV7-8 to TRBJ1-2; 10 bases map to TRBD1. Per germline, CDR1 SGHVS and CDR2 FQNEAQ. This CDR3 region has 16 residues. J lost 4 bases, V lost 5 bases, and 10 bases had no gene match. CDR3: CASSIGTGDGGYGYTF. The CDR3, as DNA: TGTGCCAGCAGCATAGGGACAGGGGATGGAGGCTATGGCTACACCTTC.